A single TCR beta chain is shown here with its context. This clonotype was picked up many times. Its recognized antigen is unknown. Base quality data are lacking; no much larger clone is found one base away. Ends trimmed: V by 7 bases, J by 4 bases; bases unmatched to a gene: 2. The germline V gene (reference sequence) supplies CDR1 DFQATT and CDR2 SNEGSKA. The CDR3 numbers 13 residues from cysteine through phenylalanine. Only the CDR3 region is kept as DNA, spanning 39 bases read in frame from base 1. To prepare the library, PCR was applied. Sequencing relied on an Illumina HiSeq 2500. Molecular barcoding was employed in the preparation of TCR libraries, with unique molecular identifiers being used to normalize TCRbeta repertoire quantification. TCRdb's own reprocessing of the public reads used fastp at Q25 and MiXCR and kept productive beta chains. Records with the same CDR3 protein are collapsed into one entry carrying the most frequent genes and DNA. The sample data list 130,000 to 150,000 distinct CDR3 sequences, and more than 8% of these were observed just once. 15% to 20% of the sample is taken by the ten largest.

Read against the paper, the sample's treatment or condition label means: allogeneic hematopoietic cell transplantation with graft depleted of TCRalphabeta T cells and CD19 B cells. TCRalphabeta/CD19-depleted allogeneic hematopoietic cell grafts were given to the transplant recipients, all of whom were children. This sample stems from a study of T-cell reconstitution after alpha-beta-depleted transplantation in children (dated by TCRdb to the mid-2010s). About the investigation overall: Using TCR repertoire profiling, the study followed T-cell immune reconstitution in a quantitative way in children after TCRalphabeta/CD19-depleted allogeneic hematopoietic cell transplantation. The research as a whole found: The high TCRbeta diversity at day 60 in some patients was ascribed to recipient T cells and intrathymic progenitors that had survived conditioning. Over the following months the frequencies of hyperexpanded clones went down, and after one year T-cell counts and TCRbeta diversity were mostly credited to newly produced T cells. Apparently early alphabetaT-cell count recovery about two months after transplant reportedly relied on only several hundred rapidly expanded clones derived from non-depleted graft cells.

The source of this sequence is a female patient aged 2-9 years who had a stem cell transplant for congenital amegakaryocytic thrombocytopenia, so the T cells may come from the graft donor. The rearranged chain carries TRBV20-1 and TRBJ2-5; 14 nucleotides in the junction match TRBD2. The sample was PBMCs, mostly from graft donor cells, taken 180 days after TCRalphabeta/CD19-depleted stem cell transplant. The nucleotide sequence is TGCAGTGAAGGACTAGCGGGAGGAGAGACCCAGTACTTC. The resulting protein is CSEGLAGGETQYF.